These T cell receptor beta chains were read from a single sample in a study of blood T cell repertoires in COVID-19. TCRdb keeps only in-frame clones here, not all; method: immunoSEQ multiplex PCR. The sample includes 90,000 or so clones, 89% seen only once; the top ten take about 3.7%. Material: peripheral blood. These receptors all come from a woman between 65 and 79 years old with acute or convalescent COVID-19. Each CDR3 is given with its conserved first and last residue. D genes are given only for firm matches. A row's size may be missing; if present it is once, few, many or a size class.

j_call | v_call | clone_size | d_call | cdr3_nt | cdr3_aa
TRBJ1-2 | TRBV11-2 | - | - | TGTGCCAGCAGCTTATTTGGGCCCAACTATGGCTACACCTTC | CASSLFGPNYGYTF
TRBJ2-7 | TRBV29-1 | - | TRBD1 | TGCAGCGTCCGGGACAGGGGTTACGAGCAGTACTTC | CSVRDRGYEQYF
TRBJ1-2 | TRBV7-9 | - | TRBD1 | TGTGCCAGCAGCTTACAGGGGGTCCGGAATGGCTACACCTTC | CASSLQGVRNGYTF
TRBJ2-6 | TRBV18 | - | TRBD1 | TGTGCCAGCTCACCACGGGGACAGAGCTACTCTGGGGCCAACGTCCTGACTTTC | CASSPRGQSYSGANVLTF
TRBJ2-5 | TRBV6-1 | - | TRBD2 | TGTGCCAGCAGTGAAAGCGGGACCCGCGGAGAGACCCAGTACTTC | CASSESGTRGETQYF
TRBJ1-1 | TRBV24-1 | - | TRBD1 | TGTGCCACCAGTGGACAGGGATCGGGTGAAGCTTTCTTT | CATSGQGSGEAFF
TRBJ2-4 | TRBV28 | - | - | TGTGCCAGCAGTTTAGGGGGGACAGCAGTGAGAGTTCAGTACTTC | CASSLGGTAVRVQYF
TRBJ2-4 | TRBV27 | - | - | TGTGCCAGCAGTTTATCGCCCCCCTACCAGGCTCAGTACTTC | CASSLSPPYQAQYF
TRBJ1-5 | TRBV28 | - | - | TGTGCCAGCAGTCCGCAGGACAGATACAATCAGCCCCAGCATTTT | CASSPQDRYNQPQHF
TRBJ1-6 | TRBV5-1 | once | TRBD1 | TGCGCCAGCAGCTTCCAGGGGGCGCATTCACCCCTCCACTTT | CASSFQGAHSPLHF
TRBJ1-5 | TRBV19 | - | - | TGTGCCAGTAGATCTGGATCAACAGGACCCAGGCAGCCCCAGCATTTT | CASRSGSTGPRQPQHF
TRBJ2-3 | TRBV25-1 | - | TRBD2 | TGTGCCAGCAGTGGGACTAGCGGGACCACAGATACGCAGTATTTT | CASSGTSGTTDTQYF
TRBJ1-2 | TRBV28 | - | TRBD1 | TGTGCCAGCAGTCTTGCAGGGGGCGCTTATGGCTACACCTTC | CASSLAGGAYGYTF
TRBJ2-2 | TRBV2 | - | - | TGTGCCAGCAGGGACTATAGTGTTACCGGGGAGCTGTTTTTT | CASRDYSVTGELFF
TRBJ1-5 | TRBV18 | - | - | TGTGCCAGCTCCCCCGGTCCGGGAGGAGGTGGCAATCAGCCCCAGCATTTT | CASSPGPGGGGNQPQHF
TRBJ1-2 | TRBV27 | few | - | TGTGCCAGCAGTTTATTCCCCGGCTATGGCTACACCTTC | CASSLFPGYGYTF
TRBJ2-3 | TRBV15 | - | TRBD2 | TGTGCCACCAGCAGAAGAGGTAGCGGGAGGACAGATACGCAGTATTTT | CATSRRGSGRTDTQYF
TRBJ2-1 | TRBV5-4 | - | TRBD2 | TGTGCCAGCAGCTTTGGCGGGGGGGTCCTCGATGAGCAGTTCTTC | CASSFGGGVLDEQFF
TRBJ1-2 | TRBV19 | few | - | TGTGCCAGTAGTAGGAGGACAGCGTCTAACTATGGCTACACCTTC | CASSRRTASNYGYTF
TRBJ2-5 | TRBV11-2 | - | - | TGTGCCAGCAGCTCGACGGGCAGGGAGGTGGGGGAGACCCAGTACTTC | CASSSTGREVGETQYF
TRBJ1-1 | TRBV10-3 | - | - | TGTGCCATCAGTGAGTTTCGGGGGGTGAACACTGAAGCTTTCTTT | CAISEFRGVNTEAFF
TRBJ1-2 | TRBV5-4 | - | TRBD1 | TGTGCCAGCAGCGGACGGACAGGGAACTATGGCTACACCTTC | CASSGRTGNYGYTF
TRBJ1-4 | TRBV3-1/TRBV3-2 | once | - | TGTGCCAGCAGCCAAGTTATGGGCACTTTT | CASSQVMGTF
TRBJ2-2 | TRBV19 | once | - | TGTGCCGTCTCAGGGGCGCACACCGGGGAGCTGTTTTTT | CAVSGAHTGELFF
TRBJ1-1 | TRBV7-9 | - | - | TGTGCCAGCATCCCCGGAGGGTTTCTCACTGAAGCTTTCTTT | CASIPGGFLTEAFF
TRBJ2-5 | TRBV5-4 | - | TRBD2 | TGTGCCAGCAGCTTGGCCAAGCTAGCGGGAGTCCAAGAGACCCAGTACTTC | CASSLAKLAGVQETQYF
TRBJ1-4 | TRBV11-3 | few | - | TGTGCCAGCAGCCCTATGGGAGGGTCAGGTGAAAAACTGTTTTTT | CASSPMGGSGEKLFF
TRBJ2-3 | TRBV5-1 | once | TRBD2 | TGCGCCAGCAGCTCAGGGACTAGCGGAGTCGAGGATACGCAGTATTTT | CASSSGTSGVEDTQYF
TRBJ1-1 | TRBV19 | - | TRBD1 | TGTGCCAGTAGTAGGGACAGAACTAACACTGAAGCTTTCTTT | CASSRDRTNTEAFF
TRBJ2-5 | TRBV28 | - | TRBD2 | TGTGCCAGCAGTTTAAGCGGCGGGACTAGCGGGAGAGGGGAGACCCAGTACTTC | CASSLSGGTSGRGETQYF
TRBJ2-7 | TRBV6-5 | - | TRBD1 | TGTGCCAGCAGAGACAGGGCTCGAGGCTCCTACGAGCAGTACTTC | CASRDRARGSYEQYF
TRBJ1-2 | TRBV29-1 | - | - | TGCAGCGTTGAACTGCCAGGGGTTAACTATGGCTACACCTTC | CSVELPGVNYGYTF
TRBJ1-5 | TRBV5-5 | once | TRBD1 | TGTGCCAGCAGCCAAACCGGGACAGGGAGGTCGTTTGGTCAGCCCCAGCATTTT | CASSQTGTGRSFGQPQHF
TRBJ2-2 | TRBV19 | - | - | TGTGCCAGTAGTACTAGTTCCCCCGGGGAGCTGTTTTTT | CASSTSSPGELFF
TRBJ2-1 | TRBV2 | - | - | TGTGCCAGCACGGTCTACAATGAGCAGTTCTTC | CASTVYNEQFF
TRBJ1-3 | TRBV12-3/TRBV12-4 | - | - | TGTGCCAGCAGTTTGTTTCCAGGAAACACCATATATTTT | CASSLFPGNTIYF
TRBJ1-3 | TRBV7-9 | - | - | TGTGCCAGCAGCCAACACAGGAGTGTTGGAAACACCATATATTTT | CASSQHRSVGNTIYF
TRBJ2-1 | TRBV28 | - | TRBD2 | TGTGCCAGCAGTGCGCGTCTAGCGGGGGTTTTTACGAATGAGCAGTTCTTC | CASSARLAGVFTNEQFF
TRBJ1-2 | TRBV2 | - | - | TGTGCCAGCAGTCCCTCCTATGGCTACACCTTC | CASSPSYGYTF
TRBJ1-3 | TRBV3-1/TRBV3-2 | - | TRBD1 | TGTGCCAGCAGCCTTTCCAGGGGGTTTGGAAACACCATATATTTT | CASSLSRGFGNTIYF
TRBJ1-2 | TRBV5-1 | - | - | TGCGCCAGCAATCAGGACGCTCTATCAACAGGAAGCTACACCTTC | CASNQDALSTGSYTF
TRBJ1-1 | TRBV29-1 | - | - | TGCAGCGTTTGGGGCCAGGGCCCCGGTTACACTGAAGCTTTCTTT | CSVWGQGPGYTEAFF
TRBJ2-7 | TRBV6-5 | once | - | TGTGCGAGTCAGGATAATTACGAGCAGTACTTC | CASQDNYEQYF
TRBJ2-7 | TRBV2 | once | TRBD1 | TGTGCCTCATCCCGGGACAGCTCCTACGAGCAGTACTTC | CASSRDSSYEQYF
TRBJ1-5 | TRBV15 | few | TRBD1 | TGTGCCACCAGCAGAGACAGGGGGAATCAGCCCCAGCATTTT | CATSRDRGNQPQHF
TRBJ1-3 | TRBV30 | - | - | TGTGCCTGGAGTCACGGGGGGACTGGAAACACCATATATTTT | CAWSHGGTGNTIYF
TRBJ1-2 | TRBV7-2 | - | - | TGTGCCAGCAGTTCGCAGGGATTCAATGGCTACACCTTC | CASSSQGFNGYTF
TRBJ1-1 | TRBV27 | - | - | TGTGCCAGCAGTCCCCTTTCGGGGAACACTGAAGCTTTCTTT | CASSPLSGNTEAFF